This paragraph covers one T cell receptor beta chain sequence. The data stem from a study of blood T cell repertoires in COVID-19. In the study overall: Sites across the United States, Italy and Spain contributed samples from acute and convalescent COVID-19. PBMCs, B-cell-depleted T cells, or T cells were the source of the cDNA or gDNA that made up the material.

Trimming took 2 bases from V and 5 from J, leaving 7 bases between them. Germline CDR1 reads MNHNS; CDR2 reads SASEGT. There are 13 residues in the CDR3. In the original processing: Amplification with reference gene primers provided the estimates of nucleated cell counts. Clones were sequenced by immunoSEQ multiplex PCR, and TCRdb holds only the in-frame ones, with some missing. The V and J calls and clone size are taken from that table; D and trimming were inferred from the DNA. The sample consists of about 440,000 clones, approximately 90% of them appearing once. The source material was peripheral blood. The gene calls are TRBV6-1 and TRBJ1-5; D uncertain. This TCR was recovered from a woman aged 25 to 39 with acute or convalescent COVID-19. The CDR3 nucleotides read TGTGCCAGCAGTGAATTCGGGGATCAGCCCCAGCATTTT. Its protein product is CASSEFGDQPQHF.